These 12 T cell receptor beta chains came from one sample sequenced in a study of shared clonotypes between healthy human individuals. The data were produced by immunoSEQ multiplex PCR, yet TCRdb's version contains in-frame clones alone and is incomplete. The repertoire holds 630,000 or so clones, with nearly 98% as singletons. CD8 cells classed as naive were CD45RO-negative and positively selected for CCR7, excluding terminally differentiated effector memory CD45RA+ cells. The sample consisted of naive CD8+ T cells sorted from blood. The receptors come from a young man in good health.

The chain combines TRBV9 with TRBJ2-5, with a possible D match to TRBD1 (6 bases). Per germline, CDR1 SGDLS and CDR2 YYNGEE. This CDR3 has 14 amino acids. The ends were cut back, 4 bases at V and 0 bases at J, with 10 bases in the middle. CDR3 bases: TGTGCCAGCAGCTCCTACAGGGACCAAGAGACCCAGTACTTC. It is translated as CASSSYRDQETQYF.

This chain joins TRBV7-2 and TRBJ2-1; 8 nucleotides match TRBD2. The CDR3 consists of 14 residues. Unmatched junction bases numbered 8, after V lost 5 bases and J lost 8 bases. Germline V gene data show CDR1 as SGHTA and CDR2 as FQGNSA. CDR3 coding DNA: TGTGCCAGCAGCACAGCGGGAGCGTCCCATGAGCAGTTCTTC. Translated, it gives CASSTAGASHEQFF.

This chain connects TRBV29-1 to TRBJ2-7, with 7 positions matching TRBD1. The germline V gene has CDR1 SQVTM and CDR2 ANQGSEA. This CDR3 spans 13 amino acids. Unmatched junction bases numbered 6, after V lost 6 bases and J lost 1 base. For the CDR3, the DNA is TGCAGCGTCCTCGGGACAGAATCCTACGAGCAGTACTTC. Translation gives CSVLGTESYEQYF.

This rearrangement joins TRBV9 to TRBJ2-5, with D perhaps TRBD1 or TRBD2 (5 bases each). V lost 2 bases, J lost 9 bases, and 14 bases lay in between. The CDR3 contains 13 residues. Per germline, CDR1 SGDLS and CDR2 YYNGEE. The CDR3 is CASSVGDPGAQYF. The CDR3 DNA is TGTGCCAGCAGCGTTGGGGACCCCGGGGCCCAGTACTTC.

This chain uses TRBV20-1 with TRBJ2-1, with D maybe TRBD1 (5 bases). This CDR3 is 11 amino acids long. Germline CDR1 is DFQATT and CDR2 is SNEGSKA (reference sequence). Trimming took 3 bases from V and 13 from J, leaving 13 bases between them. The CDR3 DNA reads as TGCAGTGCTAGCGACAGTCTCCCCCAGTTCTTC. Translating gives CSASDSLPQFF.

V is TRBV20-1 and J is TRBJ2-2; D unclear. The CDR3 runs 11 residues. Germline CDR1 reads DFQATT; CDR2 reads SNEGSKA (reference sequence). Trimming pared 3 bases from V and 7 bases from J, leaving 6 bases between. The CDR3 spells CSARLGGELFF. The CDR3 DNA follows: TGCAGTGCTAGGTTAGGCGGGGAGCTGTTTTTT.

About this clone: Other DNA sequences in this sample translate to the same CDR3. The genes are TRBV9 and TRBJ2-2; D gene ambiguous. V lost 0 bases and J lost 5, with 5 bases in between. Per germline, CDR1 SGDLS and CDR2 YYNGEE. This CDR3 comprises 13 residues. The CDR3 is CASSVGGTGELFF. CDR3 nucleotides: TGTGCCAGCAGCGTAGGTGGTACCGGGGAGCTGTTTTTT.

The chain recombines TRBV15 with TRBJ2-5; D unresolved. The CDR3 loop spans 18 amino acids. The V and J ends lost 0 bases and 3 bases respectively, with 20 bases between them. The germline gives CDR1 LNHNV, CDR2 YYDKDF (reference sequence). CDR3 sequence (DNA): TGTGCCACCAGCAGAGATAACTTCGATCCTGCAGTTAAAGAGACCCAGTACTTC. Amino acid sequence: CATSRDNFDPAVKETQYF.

The V call is TRBV11-2, the J call TRBJ2-7; D could derive from TRBD1 or TRBD2 (5 bases each). Trimming shortened V by 5 bases and J by 5 bases, and 22 bases separated the two germline ends. The CDR3 length is 16 residues. Germline V gene data show CDR1 as SGHAT and CDR2 as FQNNGV. The CDR3 sequence is CASSPDPGLRDHEQYF. Here the CDR3 DNA reads TGTGCCAGCAGCCCAGACCCAGGGTTGAGGGATCACGAGCAGTACTTC.

The V call is TRBV7-9, the J call TRBJ2-7; D not certain. V lost 5 bases and J 5 bases, leaving 10 bases between the germline ends. This CDR3 contains 12 residues. Germline loops: CDR1 SEHNR, CDR2 FQNEAQ (reference sequence). The CDR3, as DNA: TGTGCCAGCAGCCAGGACGGAAACGAGCAGTACTTC. This encodes CASSQDGNEQYF.

The chain combines TRBV9 with TRBJ1-1, with D tentatively TRBD1 (5 bases). This CDR3 contains 12 residues. V lost 4 bases and J 8 bases, leaving 12 bases between the germline ends. Germline CDR1 reads SGDLS; CDR2 reads YYNGEE. The CDR3, as DNA: TGTGCCAGCAGCACCTCCCGGGGGGAAGCTTTCTTT. It is translated as CASSTSRGEAFF.

This chain links TRBV19 with TRBJ2-7; 9 bases align to TRBD1. CDR1 is LNHDA and CDR2 is SQIVND in the germline V gene (reference sequence). The CDR3 totals 15 residues. V dropped 1 base and J dropped 2; count of bases not matched to a gene: 3. This chain's CDR3 is CASSIGTGAPYEQYF. CDR3 in DNA: TGTGCCAGTAGTATAGGGACAGGGGCTCCCTACGAGCAGTACTTC. Looking up the rest from reference TRBV19 and TRBJ2-7 gives the full variable domain: DGGITQSPKYLFRKEGQNVTLSCEQNLNHDAMYWYRQDPGQGLRLIYYSQIVNDFQKGDIAEGYSVSREKKESFPLTVTSAQKNPTAFYLCASSIGTGAPYEQYFGPGTRLTVT.